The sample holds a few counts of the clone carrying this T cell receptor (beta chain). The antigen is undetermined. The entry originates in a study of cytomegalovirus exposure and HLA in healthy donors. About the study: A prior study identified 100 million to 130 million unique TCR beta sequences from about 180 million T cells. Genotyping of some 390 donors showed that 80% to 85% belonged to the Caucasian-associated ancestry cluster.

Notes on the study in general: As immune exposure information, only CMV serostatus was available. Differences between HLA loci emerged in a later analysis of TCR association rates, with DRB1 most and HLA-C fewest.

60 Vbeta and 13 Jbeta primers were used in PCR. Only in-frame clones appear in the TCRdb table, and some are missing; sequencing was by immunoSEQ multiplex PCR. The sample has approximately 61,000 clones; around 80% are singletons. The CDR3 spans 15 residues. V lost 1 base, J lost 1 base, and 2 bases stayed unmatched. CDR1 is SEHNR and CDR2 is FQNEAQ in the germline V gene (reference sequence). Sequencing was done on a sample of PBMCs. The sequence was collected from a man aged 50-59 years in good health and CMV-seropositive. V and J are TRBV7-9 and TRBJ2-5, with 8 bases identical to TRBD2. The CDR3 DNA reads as TGTGCCAGCAGCTTAGGCGGGGGGTTCCAAGAGACCCAGTACTTC. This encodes CASSLGGGFQETQYF.